This T cell receptor beta chain was recorded in a study of blood T cell repertoires in COVID-19. Background on the study: In each case, the material was cDNA or gDNA derived from T cells, B-cell-depleted T cells, or PBMCs.

Generated by immunoSEQ multiplex PCR, the TCRdb table keeps only in-frame clones and is missing some. The sample includes approximately 250,000 clones, roughly 85% of them seen just once. In its sample, this clone was seen once. The receptor's source is a man aged 45-65 years with COVID-19, enrolled during active disease. The sample comprised peripheral blood.

CDR3: CATKTGTAKVETQYF. The CDR3 nucleotides read TGTGCCACCAAAACCGGGACAGCTAAAGTCGAGACCCAGTACTTC. The chain links TRBV27 to TRBJ2-5; 7 bases align to TRBD1. This CDR3 contains 15 residues. Germline loops: CDR1 MNHEY, CDR2 SMNVEV (reference sequence). The junction had 16 bases not matched to a gene; V was cut back by 10 bases and J by 5 bases.